One T cell receptor (beta chain) is described in this entry. Its cognate antigen is unknown. Different DNA sequences within this sample yield the same CDR3. These data come from a study of shared clonotypes between healthy human individuals. Across the whole study: A few men and two women, aged 18 to 49, were donors. Study-wide results and limits: Tissue TCR repertoires likely differ from these blood-only repertoires. Rarefaction demonstrated incomplete sorted-subset sequencing despite large depth.

Profiling relied on immunoSEQ multiplex PCR, and the TCRdb table lists in-frame clones only, not all of them. The sample shows around 980,000 clones, around 82% of them seen only once. The sample consisted of memory CD4+ T cells from PBMCs. Documented subset: CD45RA-negative fraction. This TCR came from a man younger than 35 in good health. Some clones in this sample may be carry-over from other donors' samples.

CDR3 bases: TGTGCCAGCAGAGAAGGACCGAACACCGGGGAGCTGTTTTTT. Its protein is CASREGPNTGELFF. This chain links TRBV27 with TRBJ2-2; no clear D. CDR1 is MNHEY and CDR2 is SMNVEV in the germline V gene (reference sequence). V dropped 6 bases and J dropped 0 bases, with 8 bases sitting between them. The CDR3 contains 14 residues.